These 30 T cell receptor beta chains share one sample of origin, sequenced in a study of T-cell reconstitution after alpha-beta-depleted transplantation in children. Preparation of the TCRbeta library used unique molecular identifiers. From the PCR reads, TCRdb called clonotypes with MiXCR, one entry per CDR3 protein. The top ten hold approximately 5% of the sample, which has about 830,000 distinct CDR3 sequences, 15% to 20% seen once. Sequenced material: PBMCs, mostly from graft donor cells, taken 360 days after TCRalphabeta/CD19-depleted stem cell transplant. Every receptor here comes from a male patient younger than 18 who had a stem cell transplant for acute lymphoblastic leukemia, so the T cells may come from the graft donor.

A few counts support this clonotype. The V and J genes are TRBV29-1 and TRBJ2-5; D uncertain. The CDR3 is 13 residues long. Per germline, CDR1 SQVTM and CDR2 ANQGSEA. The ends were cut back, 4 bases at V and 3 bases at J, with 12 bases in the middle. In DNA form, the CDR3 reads TGCAGCGTTGTACTATACATCAAAGAGACCCAGTACTTC. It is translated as CSVVLYIKETQYF.

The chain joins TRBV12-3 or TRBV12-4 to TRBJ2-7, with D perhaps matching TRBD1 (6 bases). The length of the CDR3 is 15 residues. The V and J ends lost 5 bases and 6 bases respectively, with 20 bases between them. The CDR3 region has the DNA TGTGCCAGCAGTCTCAGGGGTGTCCGTTCGGGCGAGCAGTACTTC. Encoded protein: CASSLRGVRSGEQYF.

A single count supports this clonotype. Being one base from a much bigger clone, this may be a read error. CDR3 sequence reads: CASSFTGLNYNEQFF. CDR3 nucleotide sequence: TGTGCCAGCAGCTTCACGGGACTCAACTACAATGAGCAGTTCTTC. The rearrangement joins TRBV7-3 to TRBJ2-1; D perhaps matches TRBD2 (6 bases). CDR1 SGHTA and CDR2 FQGTGA come from the germline V gene. Deletions cut 3 bases from V and 3 bases from J, with 12 bases between. This CDR3 contains 15 residues.

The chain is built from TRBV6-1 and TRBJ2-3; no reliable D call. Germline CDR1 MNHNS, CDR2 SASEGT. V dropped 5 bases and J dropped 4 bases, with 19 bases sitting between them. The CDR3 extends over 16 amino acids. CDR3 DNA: TGTGCCAGCAGTACCCTTGTCCTTACGCGCGCAGATACGCAGTATTTT. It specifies CASSTLVLTRADTQYF.

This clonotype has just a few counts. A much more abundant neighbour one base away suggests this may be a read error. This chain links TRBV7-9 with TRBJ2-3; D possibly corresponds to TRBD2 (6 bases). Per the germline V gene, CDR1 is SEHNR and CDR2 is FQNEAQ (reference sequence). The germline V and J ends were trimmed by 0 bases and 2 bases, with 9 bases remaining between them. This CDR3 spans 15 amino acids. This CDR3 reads CASSLAGSATDTQYF. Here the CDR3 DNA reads TGTGCCAGCAGCTTAGCCGGGAGTGCCACAGATACGCAGTATTTT.

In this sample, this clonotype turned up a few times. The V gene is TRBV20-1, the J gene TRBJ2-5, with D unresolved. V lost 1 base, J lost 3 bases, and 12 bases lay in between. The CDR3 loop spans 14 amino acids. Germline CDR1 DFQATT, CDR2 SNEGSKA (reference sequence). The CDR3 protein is CSARAATGEETQYF. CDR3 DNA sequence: TGCAGTGCTAGAGCCGCGACCGGAGAAGAGACCCAGTACTTC.

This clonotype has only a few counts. CDR3 residues: CSVDLGGSKNIQYF. DNA of the CDR3: TGCAGCGTTGATCTGGGTGGTTCCAAAAACATTCAGTACTTC. This chain uses TRBV29-1 with TRBJ2-4; no firm D call. The CDR3 sequence is 14 residues long. V was shortened by 3 bases and J by 2 bases, with 11 bases between the two germline ends. Germline lookup yields CDR1 SQVTM and CDR2 ANQGSEA.

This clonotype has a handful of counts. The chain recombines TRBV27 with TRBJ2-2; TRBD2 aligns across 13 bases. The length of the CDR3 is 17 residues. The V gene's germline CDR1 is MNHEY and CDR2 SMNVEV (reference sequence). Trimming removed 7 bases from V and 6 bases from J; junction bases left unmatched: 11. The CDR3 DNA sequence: TGTGCCAGCACCCCGATCACTAGCGGGAGGGGGTCCGGGGAGCTGTTTTTT. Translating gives CASTPITSGRGSGELFF.

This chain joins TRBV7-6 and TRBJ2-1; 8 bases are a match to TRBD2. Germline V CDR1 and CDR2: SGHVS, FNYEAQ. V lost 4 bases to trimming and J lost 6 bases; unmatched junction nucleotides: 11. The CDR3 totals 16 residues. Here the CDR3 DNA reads TGTGCCAGCAGCTCCCCTTCGGGAGGGCCGGTCAATGAGCAGTTCTTC. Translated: CASSSPSGGPVNEQFF.

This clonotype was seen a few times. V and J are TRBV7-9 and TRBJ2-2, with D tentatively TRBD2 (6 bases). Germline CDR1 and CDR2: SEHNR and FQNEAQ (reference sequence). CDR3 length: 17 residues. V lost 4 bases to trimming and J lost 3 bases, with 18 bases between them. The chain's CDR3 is CASSWINSGEDTGELFF. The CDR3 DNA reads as TGTGCCAGCAGCTGGATCAATTCCGGGGAGGACACCGGGGAGCTGTTTTTT.

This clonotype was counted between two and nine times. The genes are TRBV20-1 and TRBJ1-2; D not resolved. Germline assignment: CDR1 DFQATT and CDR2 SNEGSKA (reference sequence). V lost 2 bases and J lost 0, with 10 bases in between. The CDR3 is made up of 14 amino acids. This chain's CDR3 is CSARLRPSNYGYTF. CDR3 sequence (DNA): TGCAGTGCTAGACTACGGCCCTCTAACTATGGCTACACCTTC.

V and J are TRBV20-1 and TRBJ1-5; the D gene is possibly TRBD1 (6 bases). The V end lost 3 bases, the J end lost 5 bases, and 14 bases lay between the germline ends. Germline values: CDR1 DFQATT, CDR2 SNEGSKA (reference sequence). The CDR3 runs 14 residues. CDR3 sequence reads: CSASGRGWDQPQHF. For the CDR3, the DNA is TGCAGTGCTAGCGGCAGGGGCTGGGATCAGCCCCAGCATTTT.

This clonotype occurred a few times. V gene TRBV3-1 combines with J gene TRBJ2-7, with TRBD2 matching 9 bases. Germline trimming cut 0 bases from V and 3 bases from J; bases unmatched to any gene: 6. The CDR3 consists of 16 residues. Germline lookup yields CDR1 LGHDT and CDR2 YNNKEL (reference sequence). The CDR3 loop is CASSQDPSGNYYEQYF. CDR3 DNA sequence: TGTGCCAGCAGCCAAGACCCTAGCGGGAACTACTACGAGCAGTACTTC.

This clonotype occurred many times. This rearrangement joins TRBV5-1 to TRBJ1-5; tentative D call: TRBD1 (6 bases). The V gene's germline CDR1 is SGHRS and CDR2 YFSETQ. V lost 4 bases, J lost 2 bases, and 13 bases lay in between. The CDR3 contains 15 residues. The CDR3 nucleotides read TGCGCCAGCAGCCCGACCGACAGGCGCAATCAGCCCCAGCATTTT. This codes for CASSPTDRRNQPQHF.

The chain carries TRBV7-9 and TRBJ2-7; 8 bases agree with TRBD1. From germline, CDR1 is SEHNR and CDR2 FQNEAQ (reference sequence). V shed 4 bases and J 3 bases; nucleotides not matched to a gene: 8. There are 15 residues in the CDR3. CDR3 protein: CASSSPRTGLYEQYF. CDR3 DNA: TGTGCCAGCAGCTCACCCAGGACAGGGCTCTACGAGCAGTACTTC.

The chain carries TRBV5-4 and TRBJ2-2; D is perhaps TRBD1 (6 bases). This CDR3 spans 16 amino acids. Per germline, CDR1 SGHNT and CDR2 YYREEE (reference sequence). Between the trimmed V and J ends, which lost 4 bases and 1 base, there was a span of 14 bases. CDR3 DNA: TGTGCCAGCAGCAGACAGGTCGTTCAGAACACCGGGGAGCTGTTTTTT. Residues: CASSRQVVQNTGELFF.

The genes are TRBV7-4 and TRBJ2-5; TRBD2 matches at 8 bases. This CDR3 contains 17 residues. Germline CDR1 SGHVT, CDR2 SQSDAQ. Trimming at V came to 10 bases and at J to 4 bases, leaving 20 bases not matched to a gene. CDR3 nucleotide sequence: TGTGCCACCTGCCAAGTTGGACTAGCTGAGGGCGGAGAGACCCAGTACTTC. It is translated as CATCQVGLAEGGETQYF. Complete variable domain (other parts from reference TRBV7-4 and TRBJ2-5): GAGVSQSPRYKVAKRGRDVALRCDSISGHVTLYWYRQTLGQGSEVLTYSQSDAQRDKSGRPSGRFSAERPERSVSTLKIQRTEQGDSAVYLCATCQVGLAEGGETQYFGPGTRLLVL.

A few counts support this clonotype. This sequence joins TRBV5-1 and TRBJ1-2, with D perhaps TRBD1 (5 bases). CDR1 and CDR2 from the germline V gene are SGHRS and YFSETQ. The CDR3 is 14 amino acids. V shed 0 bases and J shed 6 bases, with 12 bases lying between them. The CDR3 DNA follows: TGCGCCAGCAGCTTGGATGGGGGTGGTAATGGCTACACCTTC. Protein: CASSLDGGGNGYTF.

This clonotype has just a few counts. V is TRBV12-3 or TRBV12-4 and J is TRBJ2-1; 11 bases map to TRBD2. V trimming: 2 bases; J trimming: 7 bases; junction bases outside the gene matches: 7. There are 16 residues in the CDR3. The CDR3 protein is CASSLRILAGGNEQFF. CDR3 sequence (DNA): TGTGCCAGCAGTTTACGAATCCTAGCGGGAGGTAATGAGCAGTTCTTC.

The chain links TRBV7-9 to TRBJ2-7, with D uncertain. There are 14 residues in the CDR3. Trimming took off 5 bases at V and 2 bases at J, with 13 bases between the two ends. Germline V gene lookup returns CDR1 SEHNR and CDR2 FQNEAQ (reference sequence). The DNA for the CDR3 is TGTGCCAGCAGCCCCGGGCCCCCAACCTACGAGCAGTACTTC. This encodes CASSPGPPTYEQYF.

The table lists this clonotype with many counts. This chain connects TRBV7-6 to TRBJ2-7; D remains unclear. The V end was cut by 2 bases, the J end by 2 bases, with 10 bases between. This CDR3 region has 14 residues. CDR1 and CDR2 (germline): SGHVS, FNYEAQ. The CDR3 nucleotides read TGTGCCAGCAGCTTACTAGGTCTCACCTACGAGCAGTACTTC. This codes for CASSLLGLTYEQYF. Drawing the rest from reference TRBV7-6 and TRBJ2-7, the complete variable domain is GAGVSQSPRYKVTKRGQDVALRCDPISGHVSLYWYRQALGQGPEFLTYFNYEAQQDKSGLPNDRFSAERPEGSISTLTIQRTEQRDSAMYRCASSLLGLTYEQYFGPGTRLTVT.

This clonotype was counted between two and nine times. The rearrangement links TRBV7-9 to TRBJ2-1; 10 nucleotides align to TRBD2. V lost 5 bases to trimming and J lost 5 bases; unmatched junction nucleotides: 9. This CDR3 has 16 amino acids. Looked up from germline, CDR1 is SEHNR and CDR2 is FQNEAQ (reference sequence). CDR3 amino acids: CASSPRTSGVNNEQFF. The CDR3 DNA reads TGTGCCAGCAGCCCCCGAACTAGCGGGGTTAACAATGAGCAGTTCTTC.

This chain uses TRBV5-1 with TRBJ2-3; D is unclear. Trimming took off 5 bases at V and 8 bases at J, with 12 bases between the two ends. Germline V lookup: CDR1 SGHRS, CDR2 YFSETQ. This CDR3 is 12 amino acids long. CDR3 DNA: TGCGCCAGCAGGGACCCCGTGGGTACGCAGTATTTT. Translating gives CASRDPVGTQYF.

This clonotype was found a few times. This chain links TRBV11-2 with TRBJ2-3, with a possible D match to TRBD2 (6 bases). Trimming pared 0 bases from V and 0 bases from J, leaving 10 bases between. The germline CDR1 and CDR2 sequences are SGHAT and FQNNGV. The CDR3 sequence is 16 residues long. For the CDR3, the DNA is TGTGCCAGCAGCTTAGAGCCGGGGAGGAGCACAGATACGCAGTATTTT. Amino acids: CASSLEPGRSTDTQYF. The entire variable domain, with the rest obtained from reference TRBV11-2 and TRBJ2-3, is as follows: EAGVAQSPRYKIIEKRQSVAFWCNPISGHATLYWYQQILGQGPKLLIQFQNNGVVDDSQLPKDRFSAERLKGVDSTLKIQPAKLEDSAVYLCASSLEPGRSTDTQYFGPGTRLTVL.

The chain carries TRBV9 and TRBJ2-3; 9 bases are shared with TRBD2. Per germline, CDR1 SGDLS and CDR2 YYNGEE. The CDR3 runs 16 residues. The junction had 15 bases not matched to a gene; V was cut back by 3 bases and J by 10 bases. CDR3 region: CASSGFAGGSTDPQYF. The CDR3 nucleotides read TGTGCCAGCAGCGGATTCGCGGGAGGGAGCACGGACCCGCAGTATTTT.

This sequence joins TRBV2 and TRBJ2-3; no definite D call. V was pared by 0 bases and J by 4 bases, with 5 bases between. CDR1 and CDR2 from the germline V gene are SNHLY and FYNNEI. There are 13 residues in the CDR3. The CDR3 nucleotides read TGTGCCAGCAGTGAAGCAGAAGCAGATACGCAGTATTTT. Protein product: CASSEAEADTQYF.

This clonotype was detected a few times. The CDR3 protein is CSVEGSPGLPYNEQFF. CDR3 coding DNA: TGCAGCGTTGAAGGGTCACCGGGACTACCCTACAATGAGCAGTTCTTC. The J gene is TRBJ2-1, the V gene TRBV29-1; 7 nucleotides align to TRBD2. The trim removed 1 base at V and 2 bases at J, leaving 8 bases unmatched. The CDR3 totals 16 residues. Germline loops: CDR1 SQVTM, CDR2 ANQGSEA.

The CDR3 region has the DNA TGTGCCAGCAGTCTTTTAGCCGTGGTAGCCAAAAACATTCAGTACTTC. This translates into CASSLLAVVAKNIQYF. The chain combines TRBV2 with TRBJ2-4; D unresolved. The CDR3 loop spans 16 amino acids. The germline CDR1 and CDR2 sequences are SNHLY and FYNNEI. The V and J ends lost 5 bases and 0 bases respectively, with 14 bases between them.

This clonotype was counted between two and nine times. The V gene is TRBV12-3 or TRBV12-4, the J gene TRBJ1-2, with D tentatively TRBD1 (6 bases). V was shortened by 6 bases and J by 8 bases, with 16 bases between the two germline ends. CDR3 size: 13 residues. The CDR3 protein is CASSQDRRYGYTF. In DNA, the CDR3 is TGTGCCAGCAGCCAAGACAGGCGCTACGGCTACACCTTC.

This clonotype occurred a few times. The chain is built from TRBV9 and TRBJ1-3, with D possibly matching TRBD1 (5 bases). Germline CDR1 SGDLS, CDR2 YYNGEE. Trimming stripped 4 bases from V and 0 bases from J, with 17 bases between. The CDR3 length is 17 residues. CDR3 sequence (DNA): TGTGCCAGCAGCCCCCCACCGGGACGGGTCTCTGGAAACACCATATATTTT. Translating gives CASSPPPGRVSGNTIYF.